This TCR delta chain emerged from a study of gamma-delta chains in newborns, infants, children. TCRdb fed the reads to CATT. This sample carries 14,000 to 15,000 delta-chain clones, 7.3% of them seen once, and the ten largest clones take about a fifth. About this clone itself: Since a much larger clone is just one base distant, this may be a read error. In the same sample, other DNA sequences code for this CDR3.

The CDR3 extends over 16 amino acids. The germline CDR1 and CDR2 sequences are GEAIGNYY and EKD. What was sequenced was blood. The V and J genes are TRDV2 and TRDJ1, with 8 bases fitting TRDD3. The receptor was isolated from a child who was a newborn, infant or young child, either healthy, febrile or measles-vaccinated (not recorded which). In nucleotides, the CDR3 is TGTGCATGTGACACCCCCTGGGGGAAGTACACCGATAAACTCATCTTT. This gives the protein CACDTPWGKYTDKLIF.